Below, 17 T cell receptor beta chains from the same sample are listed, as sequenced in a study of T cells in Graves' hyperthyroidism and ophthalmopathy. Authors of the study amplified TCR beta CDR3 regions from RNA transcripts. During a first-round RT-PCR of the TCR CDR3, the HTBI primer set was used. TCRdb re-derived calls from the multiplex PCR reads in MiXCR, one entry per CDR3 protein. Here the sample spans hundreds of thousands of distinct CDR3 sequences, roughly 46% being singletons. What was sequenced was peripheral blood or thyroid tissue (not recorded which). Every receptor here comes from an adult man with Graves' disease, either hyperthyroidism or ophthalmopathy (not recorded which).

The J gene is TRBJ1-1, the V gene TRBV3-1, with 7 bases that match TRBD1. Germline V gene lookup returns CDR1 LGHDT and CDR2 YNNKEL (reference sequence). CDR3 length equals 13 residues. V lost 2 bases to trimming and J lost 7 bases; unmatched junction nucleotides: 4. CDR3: CASSQTQGVEAFF. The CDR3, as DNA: TGTGCCAGCAGCCAAACTCAGGGGGTTGAAGCTTTCTTT.

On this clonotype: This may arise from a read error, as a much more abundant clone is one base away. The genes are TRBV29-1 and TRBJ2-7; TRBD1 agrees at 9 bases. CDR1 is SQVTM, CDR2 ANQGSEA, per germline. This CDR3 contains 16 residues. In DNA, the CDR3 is TGCAGCGTTGAAGATCAGGCCGGGACAGGGTCCCACGAGCAGCACTTC. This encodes CSVEDQAGTGSHEQHF.

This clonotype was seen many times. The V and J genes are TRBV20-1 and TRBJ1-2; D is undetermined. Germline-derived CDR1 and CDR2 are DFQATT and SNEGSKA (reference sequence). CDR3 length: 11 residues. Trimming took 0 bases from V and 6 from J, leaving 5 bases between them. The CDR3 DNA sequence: TGCAGTGCTAGAGAGTCGGATGGCTACACCTTC. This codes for CSARESDGYTF.

CDR3 coding DNA: TGTGCCAGCCAGTCCTGGATCAGCTCCTACGAGCAGTACTTC. It translates to CASQSWISSYEQYF. The chain is built from TRBV7-8 and TRBJ2-7; D remains unclear. V lost 8 bases and J 0 bases, leaving 14 bases between the germline ends. Germline lookup yields CDR1 SGHVS and CDR2 FQNEAQ. The CDR3 runs 14 residues.

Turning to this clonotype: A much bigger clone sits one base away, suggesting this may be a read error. The CDR3 region has the DNA TGCAGTGCTAGTAAGGGGACAGGGTGGAACACTGAAGCTTTCTTT. This sequence encodes CSASKGTGWNTEAFF. This sequence joins TRBV20-1 and TRBJ1-1, with TRBD1 identical over 9 bases. The trim removed 3 bases at V and 1 base at J, leaving 6 bases unmatched. Germline assignment: CDR1 DFQATT and CDR2 SNEGSKA (reference sequence). This CDR3 has 15 amino acids.

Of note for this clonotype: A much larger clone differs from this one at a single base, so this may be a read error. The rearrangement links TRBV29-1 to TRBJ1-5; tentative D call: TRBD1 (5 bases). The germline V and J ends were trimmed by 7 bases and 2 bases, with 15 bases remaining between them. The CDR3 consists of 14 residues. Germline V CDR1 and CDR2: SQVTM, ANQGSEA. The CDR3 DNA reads TGCAGCGCGAGGGCAGGGCCGGGCAATCAGCCCCAGCATTTT. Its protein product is CSARAGPGNQPQHF. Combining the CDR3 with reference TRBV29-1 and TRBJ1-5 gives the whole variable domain SAVISQKPSRDICQRGTSLTIQCQVDSQVTMMFWYRQQPGQSLTLIATANQGSEATYESGFVIDKFPISRPNLTFSTLTVSNMSPEDSSIYLCSARAGPGNQPQHFGDGTRLSIL.

The CDR3: CASSIGPGTVPGYTF. CDR3 nucleotides: TGTGCCAGTAGTATTGGCCCCGGGACGGTCCCTGGCTACACCTTC. The V gene is TRBV19, the J gene TRBJ1-2; tentative D call: TRBD1 (5 bases). Germline CDR1 LNHDA, CDR2 SQIVND (reference sequence). CDR3 size: 15 residues. V was trimmed by 3 bases and J by 7 bases, leaving 18 bases between them.

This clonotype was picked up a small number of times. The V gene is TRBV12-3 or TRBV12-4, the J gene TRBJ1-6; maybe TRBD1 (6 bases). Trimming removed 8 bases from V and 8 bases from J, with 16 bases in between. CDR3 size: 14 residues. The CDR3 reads CASAPTGTHSPLHF. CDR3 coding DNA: TGTGCCAGCGCCCCGACAGGTACCCATTCACCCCTCCACTTT.

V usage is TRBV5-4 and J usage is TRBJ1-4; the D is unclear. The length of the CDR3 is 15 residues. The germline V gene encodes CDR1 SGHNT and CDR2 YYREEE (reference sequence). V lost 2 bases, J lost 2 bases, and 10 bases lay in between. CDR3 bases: TGTGCCAGCAGCTTTAGGCGAGGGACTAATGAAAAACTGTTTTTT. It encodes CASSFRRGTNEKLFF.

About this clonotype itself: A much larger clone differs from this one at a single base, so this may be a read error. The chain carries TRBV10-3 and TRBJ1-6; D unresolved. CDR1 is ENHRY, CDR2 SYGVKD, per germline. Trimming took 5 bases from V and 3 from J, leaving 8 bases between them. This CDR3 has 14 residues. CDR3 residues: CAISYGVYNSPLHF. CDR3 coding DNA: TGTGCCATCAGTTATGGGGTCTATAATTCACCCCTCCACTTT.

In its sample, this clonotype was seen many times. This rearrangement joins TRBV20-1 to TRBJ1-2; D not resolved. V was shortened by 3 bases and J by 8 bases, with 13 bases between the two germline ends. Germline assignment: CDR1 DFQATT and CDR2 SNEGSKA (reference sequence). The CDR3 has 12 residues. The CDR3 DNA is TGCAGTGCTAGCGAGGTCCGGGTCGGCTACACCTTC. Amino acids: CSASEVRVGYTF.

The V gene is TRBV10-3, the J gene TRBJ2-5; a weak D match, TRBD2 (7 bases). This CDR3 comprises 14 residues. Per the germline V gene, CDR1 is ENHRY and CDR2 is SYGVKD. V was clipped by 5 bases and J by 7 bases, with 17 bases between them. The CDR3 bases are TGTGCCATCAGTTTGGGGGGGGGCCGAGGGACCCAGTACTTC. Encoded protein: CAISLGGGRGTQYF.

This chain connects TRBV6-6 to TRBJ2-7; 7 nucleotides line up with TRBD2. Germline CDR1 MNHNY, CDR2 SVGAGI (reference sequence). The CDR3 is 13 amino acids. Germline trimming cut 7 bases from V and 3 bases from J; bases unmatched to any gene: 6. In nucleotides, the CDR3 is TGTGCCAGCATCCTAGCGGATAACTACGAGCAGTACTTC. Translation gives CASILADNYEQYF.

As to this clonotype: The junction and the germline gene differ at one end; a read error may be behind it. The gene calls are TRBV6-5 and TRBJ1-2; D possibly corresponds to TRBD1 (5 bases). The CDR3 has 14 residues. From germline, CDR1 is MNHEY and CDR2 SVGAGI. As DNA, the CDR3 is TGTGCCATCAGTTACTCCGGGACCCAAGGTTCCTACACCTTC. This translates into CAISYSGTQGSYTF.

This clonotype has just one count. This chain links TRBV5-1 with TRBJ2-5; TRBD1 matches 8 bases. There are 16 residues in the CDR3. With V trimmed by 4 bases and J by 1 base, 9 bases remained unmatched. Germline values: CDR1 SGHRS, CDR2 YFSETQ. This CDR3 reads CASSTMPTGGQETQYF. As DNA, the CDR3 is TGCGCCAGCAGCACCATGCCCACAGGGGGCCAAGAGACCCAGTACTTC.

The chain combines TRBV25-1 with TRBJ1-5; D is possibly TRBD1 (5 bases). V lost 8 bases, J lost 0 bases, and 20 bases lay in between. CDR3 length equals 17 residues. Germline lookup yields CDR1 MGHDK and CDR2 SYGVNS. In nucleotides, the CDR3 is TGTGCCAGCCTCTACCCCGGGACTCGGAATAGCAATCAGCCCCAGCATTTT. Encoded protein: CASLYPGTRNSNQPQHF.

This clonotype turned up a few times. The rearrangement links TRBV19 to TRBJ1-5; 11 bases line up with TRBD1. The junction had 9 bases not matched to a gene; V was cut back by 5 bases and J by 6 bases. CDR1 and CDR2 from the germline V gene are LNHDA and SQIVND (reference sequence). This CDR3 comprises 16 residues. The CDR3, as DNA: TGTGCCAGTAGTCCCCGCGGACAGGGGGCGGTTCAGCCCCAGCATTTT. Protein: CASSPRGQGAVQPQHF.